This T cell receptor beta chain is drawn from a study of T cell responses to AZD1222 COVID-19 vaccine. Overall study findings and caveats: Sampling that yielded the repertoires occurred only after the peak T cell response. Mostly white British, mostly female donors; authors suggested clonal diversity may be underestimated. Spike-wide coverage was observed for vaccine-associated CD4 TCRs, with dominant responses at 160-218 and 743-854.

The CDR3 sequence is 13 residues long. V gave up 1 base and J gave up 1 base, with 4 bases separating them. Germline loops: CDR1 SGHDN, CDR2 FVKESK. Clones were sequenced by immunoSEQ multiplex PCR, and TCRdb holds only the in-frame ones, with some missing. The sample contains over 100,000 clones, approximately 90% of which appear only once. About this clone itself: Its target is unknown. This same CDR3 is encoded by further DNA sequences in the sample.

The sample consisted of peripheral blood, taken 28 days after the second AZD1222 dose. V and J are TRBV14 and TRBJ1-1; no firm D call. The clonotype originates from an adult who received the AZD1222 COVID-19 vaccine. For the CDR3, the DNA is TGTGCCAGCAGCCAAGGGAGGAACACTGAAGCTTTCTTT. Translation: CASSQGRNTEAFF.